This T cell receptor beta chain was sequenced in a study of CD4 T cells in relation to SARS-CoV-2 and coronaviruses. Study summary: TCR beta CDR3s were sequenced after roughly ten-day antigen culture of PBMCs. A couple of subjects were Hispanic; patients were roughly 8 males and a handful of females.

As regards this clone: Its antigen is unknown.

Study-level results: Crossreactivity was assessed only for spike protein, not other viral proteins. In around 63% of donors, memory CD4+ clonotypes crossrecognized SARS-CoV-2 and at least one common cold coronavirus spike.

The protocol was immunoSEQ multiplex PCR, while the TCRdb copy is restricted to in-frame clones and leaves out a portion. The sample includes over 35,000 clones, roughly 80% of them seen just once. V was pared by 0 bases and J by 3 bases, with 16 bases between. CDR1 SGHRS and CDR2 YFSETQ come from the germline V gene. The CDR3 covers 16 residues. The receptor was isolated from an adult with COVID-19. J is TRBJ2-7 and V is TRBV5-1; the D is unclear. The material sequenced was memory CD4+ T cells from PBMCs, cultured in vitro. The chain's CDR3 is CASSLGWRAPVYEQYF. The CDR3 nucleotides are TGCGCCAGCAGCTTGGGTTGGCGAGCCCCTGTCTACGAGCAGTACTTC.